The clone carrying this TCR beta chain was seen many times. Germline lookup yields CDR1 SGHRS and CDR2 YFSETQ. Between the trimmed V and J ends, which lost 0 bases and 11 bases, there was a span of 9 bases. CDR3 length: 13 residues. TCRdb independently ran MiXCR on the multiplex PCR reads; one entry per CDR3 protein. The sample lists roughly 80,000 distinct CDR3 sequences; roughly a fifth were seen once. The lymph nodes were axillary draining lymph nodes from breast cancer patients. This sample stems from a study of breast tumors, draining lymph nodes, adjacent tissues. The chain links TRBV5-1 to TRBJ1-6; no reliable D call. This sequence originates from a female donor with breast cancer. Some clones in this sample may be carry-over from other donors' samples. Sequencing was carried out using axillary lymph node tissue. CDR3 DNA: TGCGCCAGCAGCTTGGAGACTTTCGCACCCCTCCACTTT. Translating gives CASSLETFAPLHF.